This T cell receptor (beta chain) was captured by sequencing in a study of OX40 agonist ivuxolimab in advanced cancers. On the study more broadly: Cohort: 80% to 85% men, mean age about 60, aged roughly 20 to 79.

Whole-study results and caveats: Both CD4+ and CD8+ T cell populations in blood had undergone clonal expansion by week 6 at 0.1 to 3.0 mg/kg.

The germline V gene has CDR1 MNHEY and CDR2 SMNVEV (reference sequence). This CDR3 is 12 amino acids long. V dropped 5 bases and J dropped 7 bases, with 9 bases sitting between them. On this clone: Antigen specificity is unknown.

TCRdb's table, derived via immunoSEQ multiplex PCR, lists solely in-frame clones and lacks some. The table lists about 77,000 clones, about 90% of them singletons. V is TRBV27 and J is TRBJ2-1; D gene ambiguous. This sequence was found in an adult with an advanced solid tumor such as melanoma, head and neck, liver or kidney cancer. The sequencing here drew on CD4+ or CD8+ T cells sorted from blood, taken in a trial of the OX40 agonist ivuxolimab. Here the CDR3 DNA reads TGTGCCAGCAGTCCCTGGGGTAATGAGCAGTTCTTC. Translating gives CASSPWGNEQFF.